This is a list of T cell receptor beta chains from one sample in a study of T cell responses to AZD1222 COVID-19 vaccine. Assay used: immunoSEQ multiplex PCR; TCRdb lists only in-frame clones, some missing. The repertoire consists of roughly 100,000 clones, with over 75% occurring once and the leading ten covering about 8.7%. The sample in question was peripheral blood, obtained on day 0 of AZD1222 vaccination. The receptors stem from an adult in good health. Both conserved end residues are part of each CDR3. A D gene is named only where the DNA matches it firmly. The size entry is marked missing in some rows and otherwise reads once, few, many or a size class.

CDR3 DNA	CDR3 protein	V gene	D gene	clone size	J gene
TGTGCCAGCAGCCATCGGAGGGCCTACGAGCAGTACTTC	CASSHRRAYEQYF	TRBV4-2	-	-	TRBJ2-7
TGTGCCAGCAGCGGATCGGCACTAAACAATCAGCCCCAGCATTTT	CASSGSALNNQPQHF	TRBV7-2	-	-	TRBJ1-5
TGTGCCAGCACCCCGGGACGGTTGAACACTGAAGCTTTCTTT	CASTPGRLNTEAFF	TRBV6-2/TRBV6-3	-	-	TRBJ1-1
TGTGCCAGCAGCCAAGCGCAGCGGGAGGTCAACACCGGGGAGCTGTTTTTT	CASSQAQREVNTGELFF	TRBV4-2	TRBD2	-	TRBJ2-2
TGCGCCAGCAGTGAGTCCAACGGGCAGCCTTACGAGCAGTACTTC	CASSESNGQPYEQYF	TRBV10-1	-	-	TRBJ2-7
TGTGCCGGGCGCGACAGTATCCCCGCGAATGGCTACACCTTC	CAGRDSIPANGYTF	TRBV6-5	-	-	TRBJ1-2
TGTGCCAGCAGCGCGGCAGGGGGCGCTGGGTGGGCTAACTATGGCTACACCTTC	CASSAAGGAGWANYGYTF	TRBV7-9	TRBD1	-	TRBJ1-2
TGTGCCAGCAGCCAATCAAGTCGTGGGGAGCAGTACTTC	CASSQSSRGEQYF	TRBV16	-	-	TRBJ2-7
TGTGCCAGCAGCATAAACTATGGCTACACCTTC	CASSINYGYTF	TRBV28	-	-	TRBJ1-2
TGTGCCAGCAGCTTTTCCCGACAGGGGGTTCGGTTCTTC	CASSFSRQGVRFF	TRBV11-3	TRBD1	few	TRBJ2-1
TGTGCCAGCAGCGTAGGGACAGGTGGAAACACCATATATTTT	CASSVGTGGNTIYF	TRBV9	TRBD1	once	TRBJ1-3
TGTGCCAGCAGCTTAGAGGTCTTCGGGGGCGGAGGCTACACCTTC	CASSLEVFGGGGYTF	TRBV7-8	-	-	TRBJ1-2